Sequencing of this T cell receptor (beta chain) was carried out in a study of technical replicates of blood from several donors. Only in-frame clones appear in the TCRdb table, and some are missing; sequencing was by immunoSEQ multiplex PCR. The data show approximately 75,000 clones, over 75% seen once. This clone was observed a handful of times. V was trimmed by 3 bases and J by 8 bases, leaving 13 bases between them. Germline V gene data show CDR1 as SQVTM and CDR2 as ANQGSEA. The CDR3 has 12 residues. Sequencing used PBMCs. The chain uses TRBV29-1 and TRBJ1-2; D may be TRBD1 (5 bases). The TCR was taken from a human donor in good health. Some clones in this sample may be carry-over from other donors' samples. CDR3 nucleotide sequence: TGCAGCGTTGATTGGCAGGGCAGCGGCTACACCTTC. Protein sequence: CSVDWQGSGYTF.